This TCR beta chain was recorded in a study of cytomegalovirus exposure and HLA in healthy donors. Primers: 60 Vbeta forward and 13 Jbeta reverse. Original processing notes: Per a later analysis, the number of unique TCR beta chains was about 80 million, of which 8.5 million to 11 million were shared. Sequencing was performed with immunoSEQ multiplex PCR; in TCRdb, only in-frame clones are kept and a portion is missing. That table is the source of V, J and clone size, and D and trimming were worked out from the DNA. The sample includes 130,000 to 150,000 clones, about 80% of them seen just once. This clone came up a few times. The sample comprised PBMCs. This receptor was obtained from a woman under 40 in good health and CMV-seronegative.

CDR3 sequence reads: CASSLFREPSNQPQHF. CDR3 coding DNA: TGTGCCAGCAGTTTATTCCGGGAACCTAGCAATCAGCCCCAGCATTTT. The chain recombines TRBV28 with TRBJ1-5; D remains ambiguous. Germline loops: CDR1 MDHEN, CDR2 SYDVKM. V lost 1 base and J 0 bases, leaving 10 bases between the germline ends. The CDR3 has 16 amino acids.